Below, 27 T cell receptor beta chains from the same sample are listed, as sequenced in a study of CD8+CD57+ T cells in acquired aplastic anemia. Genomic DNA constituted the template upon which TCR beta VDJ and CDR3 profiling was performed. TCRdb ran MiXCR on the reads and lists one entry per CDR3 protein. The sample has 190,000 or so distinct CDR3 sequences, 61% seen once; the top ten hold about 29%. Material for sequencing was sorted CD4+, CD8+, or CD8+CD57+ T cells (not recorded which) from PBMCs. The receptors come from a human donor in good health.

A single count supports this clonotype. The chain's CDR3 is CASNRWTRAYEQYF. The CDR3 coding sequence is TGTGCCAGCAACCGTTGGACTAGGGCCTACGAGCAGTACTTC. This rearrangement joins TRBV5-4 to TRBJ2-7, with 7 bases identical to TRBD2. J gave up 2 bases and V 6 bases, and 8 bases lay outside the gene matches. This CDR3 is 14 amino acids long. Per the germline V gene, CDR1 is SGHNT and CDR2 is YYREEE (reference sequence).

This clonotype was recorded many times. The chain links TRBV4-1 to TRBJ1-1, with a tentative D call TRBD1 (5 bases). This CDR3 has 14 residues. Germline V CDR1 and CDR2: MGHRA, YSYEKL. V was clipped by 4 bases and J by 2 bases, with 11 bases between them. CDR3 DNA sequence: TGCGCCAGCAGCCCCGGGACCCCCAACACTGAAGCTTTCTTT. It is translated as CASSPGTPNTEAFF.

The chain uses TRBV15 and TRBJ2-5; D is uncertain. The CDR3 spans 13 residues. Trimming took off 3 bases at V and 1 base at J, with 6 bases between the two ends. From germline, CDR1 is LNHNV and CDR2 YYDKDF (reference sequence). The CDR3 region has the DNA TGTGCCACCAGCAGGGCCCTCCAAGAGACCCAGTACTTC. Amino acid sequence: CATSRALQETQYF.

Details on this clonotype: A much bigger clone sits one base away, suggesting this may be a read error. The chain carries TRBV25-1 and TRBJ2-5; D gene ambiguous. V lost 6 bases to trimming and J lost 3 bases, with 5 bases between them. CDR1 MGHDK and CDR2 SYGVNS come from the germline V gene. The length of the CDR3 is 11 residues. The CDR3: CASSPKETQYF. The CDR3 DNA follows: TGTGCCAGCAGCCCAAAAGAGACCCAGTACTTC.

The V call is TRBV7-8, the J call TRBJ2-7, with D perhaps matching TRBD2 (6 bases). The CDR3 covers 16 residues. Germline CDR1 and CDR2: SGHVS and FQNEAQ. Trimming cost V 4 bases and J 3 bases, with 19 bases left between them. The CDR3 protein is CASSSHGGGSNYEQYF. The CDR3 bases are TGTGCCAGCAGCTCCCACGGTGGGGGGAGTAACTACGAGCAGTACTTC. Full variable domain (outside the CDR3, taken from reference TRBV7-8 and TRBJ2-7): GAGVSQSPRYKVAKRGQDVALRCDPISGHVSLFWYQQALGQGPEFLTYFQNEAQLDKSGLPSDRFFAERPEGSVSTLKIQRTQQEDSAVYLCASSSHGGGSNYEQYFGPGTRLTVT.

Turning to this clonotype: Sequence at one end of the junction differs from germline and may be a read error. The chain carries TRBV11-2 and TRBJ1-2; the match to TRBD1 covers 8 bases. The CDR3 loop spans 13 amino acids. Per germline, CDR1 SGHAT and CDR2 FQNNGV. CDR3 loop: CASSLDQGAGYAF. In DNA form, the CDR3 reads TGTGCCAGCAGCTTAGATCAGGGGGCTGGCTACGCCTTC.

V is TRBV20-1 and J is TRBJ2-7; D is possibly TRBD1 (6 bases). V was cut by 5 bases and J by 4 bases, with 15 bases left in between. The CDR3 loop spans 13 amino acids. Germline CDR1 and CDR2: DFQATT and SNEGSKA (reference sequence). The CDR3 DNA reads as TGCAGTGCTCTCGAAGACAGGTCTTACGAGCAGTACTTC. Encoded protein: CSALEDRSYEQYF.

This chain joins TRBV7-3 and TRBJ1-1; possible D gene TRBD1, 5 bases. V lost 8 bases, J lost 2 bases, and 12 bases lay in between. CDR3 length equals 13 residues. Germline CDR1 reads SGHTA; CDR2 reads FQGTGA. The CDR3: CASGRDGNTEAFF. The DNA of the CDR3 is TGTGCCAGCGGCCGGGACGGTAACACTGAAGCTTTCTTT.

This clonotype has at least ten counts. This rearrangement joins TRBV7-6 to TRBJ2-1, with 10 positions matching TRBD2. The CDR3 is 15 amino acids. J lost 2 bases, V lost 5 bases, and 3 bases had no gene match. The V gene's germline CDR1 is SGHVS and CDR2 FNYEAQ. The CDR3, as DNA: TGTGCCAGCAGCATAAGCGGGAGGGCCTACAATGAGCAGTTCTTC. Its protein product is CASSISGRAYNEQFF.

This clonotype was picked up many times. The V gene is TRBV9, the J gene TRBJ2-7; D ambiguous. V was cut by 2 bases and J by 1 base, with 10 bases left in between. The CDR3 extends over 14 amino acids. Germline V gene sequence: CDR1 SGDLS, CDR2 YYNGEE. The CDR3 here is CASSVNSGSYEQYF. CDR3 sequence (DNA): TGTGCCAGCAGCGTGAACTCCGGGTCCTACGAGCAGTACTTC. The full variable domain, with the rest looked up from reference TRBV9 and TRBJ2-7, is DSGVTQTPKHLITATGQRVTLRCSPRSGDLSVYWYQQSLDQGLQFLIQYYNGEERAKGNILERFSAQQFPDLHSELNLSSLELGDSALYFCASSVNSGSYEQYFGPGTRLTVT.

The chain has TRBV7-9 and TRBJ2-3; a possible D gene is TRBD2 (6 bases). With 8 bases removed from V and 9 bases from J, the gap between germline ends came to 15 bases. Germline CDR1 is SEHNR and CDR2 is FQNEAQ (reference sequence). The CDR3 consists of 12 residues. The CDR3 protein is CASAGSVGTQYF. In nucleotides, the CDR3 is TGTGCCAGCGCCGGGAGTGTCGGGACGCAGTATTTT.

The gene calls are TRBV4-1 and TRBJ1-1, with D perhaps TRBD1 (5 bases). The CDR3 is 13 residues long. V was clipped by 8 bases and J by 13 bases, with 23 bases between them. The germline V gene encodes CDR1 MGHRA and CDR2 YSYEKL. CDR3 sequence: CASPPRGERAGFF. The CDR3 DNA follows: TGCGCCAGCCCCCCCCGGGGGGAGAGGGCGGGTTTCTTT.

V is TRBV25-1 and J is TRBJ1-1; TRBD1 might be the D (6 bases). The germline V gene has CDR1 MGHDK and CDR2 SYGVNS. Trimming stripped 4 bases from V and 7 bases from J, with 10 bases between. The CDR3 has 12 residues. This CDR3 is CASSVQGNEAFF. The DNA for the CDR3 is TGTGCCAGCAGTGTACAGGGCAATGAAGCTTTCTTT. Supplemented by reference TRBV25-1 and TRBJ1-1, the full variable domain reads EADIYQTPRYLVIGTGKKITLECSQTMGHDKMYWYQQDPGMELHLIHYSYGVNSTEKGDLSSESTVSRIRTEHFPLTLESARPSHTSQYLCASSVQGNEAFFGQGTRLTVV.

V and J are TRBV7-2 and TRBJ1-2; no firm D call. CDR1 is SGHTA and CDR2 is FQGNSA in the germline V gene. The V end lost 6 bases, the J end lost 8 bases, and 19 bases lay between the germline ends. CDR3 size: 14 residues. CDR3 DNA sequence: TGTGCCAGCAGTTTAAGGATTAGGGAGAGAGGCTACACCTTC. This gives the protein CASSLRIRERGYTF. The full variable domain, in which reference TRBV7-2 and TRBJ1-2 provide the parts outside the CDR3, is GAGVSQSPSNKVTEKGKDVELRCDPISGHTALYWYRQSLGQGLEFLIYFQGNSAPDKSGLPSDRFSAERTGGSVSTLTIQRTQQEDSAVYLCASSLRIRERGYTFGSGTRLTVV.

The chain recombines TRBV19 with TRBJ2-1, with 10 bases matching TRBD1. J gave up 0 bases and V 11 bases, and 16 bases lay outside the gene matches. Germline V gene data show CDR1 as LNHDA and CDR2 as SQIVND (reference sequence). This CDR3 contains 18 residues. As DNA, the CDR3 is TGTGCCTCCAACGGGGGACAGGGGCCCCGTGACTCCTACAATGAGCAGTTCTTC. Protein sequence: CASNGGQGPRDSYNEQFF.

This chain joins TRBV2 and TRBJ1-6; a weak D match, TRBD1 (5 bases). V lost 7 bases, J lost 2 bases, and 12 bases lay in between. This CDR3 region has 15 residues. CDR1 and CDR2 from the germline V gene are SNHLY and FYNNEI. This chain's CDR3 is CASNYGAAYNSPLHF. CDR3 in DNA: TGTGCCAGCAACTATGGGGCGGCCTATAATTCACCCCTCCACTTT. Combining the CDR3 with reference TRBV2 and TRBJ1-6 gives the whole variable domain EPEVTQTPSHQVTQMGQEVILRCVPISNHLYFYWYRQILGQKVEFLVSFYNNEISEKSEIFDDQFSVERPDGSNFTLKIRSTKLEDSAMYFCASNYGAAYNSPLHFGNGTRLTVT.

The V gene is TRBV14, the J gene TRBJ2-1, with D hard to call. Trimming removed 4 bases from V and 5 bases from J, with 15 bases in between. This CDR3 has 15 amino acids. Looked up from germline, CDR1 is SGHDN and CDR2 is FVKESK. CDR3 residues: CASSPTSSPHNEQFF. The DNA of the CDR3 is TGTGCCAGCAGCCCAACGAGTAGTCCCCACAATGAGCAGTTCTTC.

The chain carries TRBV24-1 and TRBJ2-3, with D maybe TRBD2 (5 bases). Germline V gene lookup returns CDR1 KGHDR and CDR2 SFDVKD. The CDR3 sequence is 14 residues long. Trimming took off 7 bases at V and 0 bases at J, with 10 bases between the two ends. The CDR3 protein is CATRGRGSTDTQYF. CDR3 nucleotides: TGTGCCACCAGGGGGAGAGGGAGCACAGATACGCAGTATTTT.

This clonotype was found many times. The chain has TRBV11-3 and TRBJ2-7; 8 bases fit TRBD1. With V trimmed by 7 bases and J by 6 bases, 11 bases remained unmatched. CDR3 length equals 14 residues. Germline V lookup: CDR1 SGHNT, CDR2 YENEEA. The CDR3 reads CASKSGGASSEQYF. The CDR3 coding sequence is TGTGCCAGCAAATCAGGGGGCGCGTCGAGCGAGCAGTACTTC.

V and J are TRBV4-1 and TRBJ2-1; 10 nucleotides agree with TRBD2. The trim removed 1 base at V and 3 bases at J, leaving 6 bases unmatched. Germline V gives CDR1 MGHRA, CDR2 YSYEKL. The length of the CDR3 is 17 residues. The CDR3 loop reads CASSQATSGDRYNEQFF. The CDR3 nucleotides are TGCGCCAGCAGCCAAGCTACTAGCGGGGACCGCTACAATGAGCAGTTCTTC.

This clonotype was recorded only once. The chain is built from TRBV11-2 and TRBJ2-5; D is perhaps TRBD1 (6 bases). V was pared by 5 bases and J by 0 bases, with 16 bases between. The germline gives CDR1 SGHAT, CDR2 FQNNGV. The CDR3 is 16 amino acids. The CDR3 DNA sequence: TGTGCCAGCAGCCCAGGTTTTGCAGGGGACCAAGAGACCCAGTACTTC. This codes for CASSPGFAGDQETQYF.

This rearrangement joins TRBV7-2 to TRBJ2-7; 8 bases line up with TRBD1. The J segment lost 4 bases and the V segment lost 7 bases, leaving 12 bases of the junction unmatched. The CDR3 has 15 amino acids. Germline values: CDR1 SGHTA, CDR2 FQGNSA. CDR3: CASTKGQGALYEQYF. The CDR3 nucleotides are TGTGCCAGCACCAAGGGTCAGGGGGCGCTTTACGAGCAGTACTTC.

Many counts were recorded for this clonotype. This chain uses TRBV9 with TRBJ2-3; D tentatively fits TRBD1 or TRBD2 (6 bases each). The CDR3 length is 17 residues. With 0 bases removed from V and 0 bases from J, the gap between germline ends came to 14 bases. The germline V gene encodes CDR1 SGDLS and CDR2 YYNGEE. The CDR3 here is CASSVEGGTLSTDTQYF. The CDR3 DNA follows: TGTGCCAGCAGCGTAGAGGGGGGCACCCTTAGCACAGATACGCAGTATTTT.

The CDR3 DNA reads TGTGCCAGCTCACCACCGTCAGGATCATTAGACACCATATATTTT. Encoded protein: CASSPPSGSLDTIYF. The chain is built from TRBV18 and TRBJ1-3; no reliable D call. Trimming pared 0 bases from V and 8 bases from J, leaving 14 bases between. This CDR3 contains 15 residues. Germline lookup yields CDR1 KGHSH and CDR2 LQKENI.

The V and J genes are TRBV2 and TRBJ1-4; D is uncertain. Germline V gene data show CDR1 as SNHLY and CDR2 as FYNNEI. Between the trimmed V and J ends, which lost 5 bases and 15 bases, there was a span of 13 bases. The CDR3 runs to 11 residues. CDR3 region: CASSPDDGVFF. CDR3 bases: TGTGCCAGCAGTCCGGACGACGGGGTGTTTTTT.

This clonotype turned up a few times. The gene calls are TRBV24-1 and TRBJ1-5; the match to TRBD1 covers 8 bases. This CDR3 is 16 amino acids long. The junction had 8 bases not matched to a gene; V was cut back by 4 bases and J by 4 bases. Germline CDR1 and CDR2: KGHDR and SFDVKD. The CDR3 region is CATSDAGTGYNQPQHF. The CDR3 DNA sequence: TGTGCCACCAGTGACGCCGGGACAGGTTATAATCAGCCCCAGCATTTT.

This clonotype was recorded many times. This sequence joins TRBV5-1 and TRBJ2-1; D is unresolved. The CDR3 extends over 13 amino acids. CDR1 and CDR2 from the germline V gene are SGHRS and YFSETQ. V was shortened by 0 bases and J by 3 bases, with 4 bases between the two germline ends. CDR3 region: CASSLALYNEQFF. DNA of the CDR3: TGCGCCAGCAGCTTGGCCCTCTACAATGAGCAGTTCTTC. The full variable domain, its missing parts supplied by reference TRBV5-1 and TRBJ2-1, is KAGVTQTPRYLIKTRGQQVTLSCSPISGHRSVSWYQQTPGQGLQFLFEYFSETQRNKGNFPGRFSGRQFSNSRSEMNVSTLELGDSALYLCASSLALYNEQFFGPGTRLTVL.